The clone carrying this TCR beta chain came up once. The data belong to a study of blood T cell repertoires in COVID-19. Recruits, aged about 18 to 95 years, lived in 24 US areas. Clones were read by immunoSEQ multiplex PCR, and TCRdb kept only the in-frame ones, dropping some. The repertoire has roughly 140,000 clones, around four fifths of them found once; the top ten carry more than 5%. V was shortened by 10 bases and J by 4 bases, with 16 bases between the two germline ends. The CDR3 extends over 13 amino acids. Germline loops: CDR1 ENHRY, CDR2 SYGVKD. The sequenced material came from PBMCs or T cells enriched from blood (not recorded which). The receptor was isolated from a woman aged 40 to 50 who had recovered from COVID-19. The chain has TRBV10-3 and TRBJ2-5; no clear D gene. The CDR3: CATGFDDRETQYF. For the CDR3, the DNA is TGTGCCACCGGGTTTGATGACCGAGAGACCCAGTACTTC.